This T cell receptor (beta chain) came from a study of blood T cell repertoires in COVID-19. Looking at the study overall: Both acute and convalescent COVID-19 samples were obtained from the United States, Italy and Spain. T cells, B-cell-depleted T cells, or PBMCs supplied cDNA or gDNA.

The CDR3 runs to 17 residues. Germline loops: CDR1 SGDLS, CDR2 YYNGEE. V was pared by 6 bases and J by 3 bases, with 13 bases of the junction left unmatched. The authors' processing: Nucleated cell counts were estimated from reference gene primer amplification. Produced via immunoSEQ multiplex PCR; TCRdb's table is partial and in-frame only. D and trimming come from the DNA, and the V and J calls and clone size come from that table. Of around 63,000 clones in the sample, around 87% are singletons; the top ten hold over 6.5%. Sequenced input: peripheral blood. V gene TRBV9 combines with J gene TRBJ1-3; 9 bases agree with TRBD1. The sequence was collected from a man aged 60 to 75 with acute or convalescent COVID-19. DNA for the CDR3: TGTGCCAGCACGCGCAGGGACAGGGCCGGAGGTGGAAACACCATATATTTT. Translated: CASTRRDRAGGGNTIYF.